The rows below give T cell receptor beta chains drawn from one sample of a study of CD8+ T cells in alopecia areata. TCRdb keeps only in-frame clones here, not all; method: immunoSEQ multiplex PCR. The data show around 300,000 clones, 60% seen once. The sample consisted of CD4+ T cells sorted from blood, taken around week 53, from a patient treated with tofacitinib. The receptors come from a human donor with alopecia areata. Both conserved end residues are part of each CDR3. A D gene is named only where the DNA matches it firmly. Size values are once, few and many counts, or a class for expanded clones, and some rows have none.

CDR3 DNA: TGTGCCAGCAGTTTCCCGACAGTTCGCACAGATACGCAGTATTTT
CDR3 protein: CASSFPTVRTDTQYF
clone size: few
V gene: TRBV11-2
D gene: .
J gene: TRBJ2-3

CDR3 DNA: TGTGCCGCGGGGCCTGGAGCCCGGAATGGCTACACCTTC
CDR3 protein: CAAGPGARNGYTF
clone size: few
V gene: TRBV6-5
D gene: .
J gene: TRBJ1-2

CDR3 DNA: TGTGCCAGCAGCTCACAGGGGAACACTGAAGCTTTCTTT
CDR3 protein: CASSSQGNTEAFF
clone size: few
V gene: TRBV9
D gene: .
J gene: TRBJ1-1

CDR3 DNA: TGCGCCAGCAGCTGGCTAGGACAGGGCGTAGAGACCCAGTACTTC
CDR3 protein: CASSWLGQGVETQYF
clone size: .
V gene: TRBV5-1
D gene: TRBD1
J gene: TRBJ2-5

CDR3 DNA: TGTGCCAGCAGCCCCGCGCCGGATACGCAGTATTTT
CDR3 protein: CASSPAPDTQYF
clone size: .
V gene: TRBV6-6
D gene: .
J gene: TRBJ2-3

CDR3 DNA: TGTGCCAGCAGCCCTAGAGGACGGACCTACGAGCAGTACTTC
CDR3 protein: CASSPRGRTYEQYF
clone size: .
V gene: TRBV2
D gene: .
J gene: TRBJ2-7

CDR3 DNA: TGTGCCATCCAGGACCCGCCGAAAGAGACCCAGTACTTC
CDR3 protein: CAIQDPPKETQYF
clone size: .
V gene: TRBV10-3
D gene: .
J gene: TRBJ2-5

CDR3 DNA: TGTGCCTGGAGTGTTGGCCCAGGCATCGGGCAGCCCCAGCATTTT
CDR3 protein: CAWSVGPGIGQPQHF
clone size: few
V gene: TRBV30
D gene: .
J gene: TRBJ1-5

CDR3 DNA: TGTGCCAGCAGCTTGGCAGGTTATGGCTACACCTTC
CDR3 protein: CASSLAGYGYTF
clone size: .
V gene: TRBV7-2
D gene: .
J gene: TRBJ1-2

CDR3 DNA: TGCGCCAGCAGCCAAGACTCCCGAGATTCACCCCTCCACTTT
CDR3 protein: CASSQDSRDSPLHF
clone size: .
V gene: TRBV4-1
D gene: .
J gene: TRBJ1-6

CDR3 DNA: TGCGCCAGCAGTCAAGCACAGGGTTCTGGAAACACCATATATTTT
CDR3 protein: CASSQAQGSGNTIYF
clone size: .
V gene: TRBV23-1
D gene: .
J gene: TRBJ1-3

CDR3 DNA: TGTGCCAGTACACAGTCAGCGGGGTCGGATGAGCAGTTCTTC
CDR3 protein: CASTQSAGSDEQFF
clone size: few
V gene: TRBV19
D gene: TRBD2
J gene: TRBJ2-1

CDR3 DNA: TGTGCCAGCGCCGGAGCGGGGGCGCAGAGCAATCAGCCCCAGCATTTT
CDR3 protein: CASAGAGAQSNQPQHF
clone size: .
V gene: TRBV7-9
D gene: .
J gene: TRBJ1-5

CDR3 DNA: TGTGCCAGCAGATGGGCAGGGGGTAATTCACCCCTCCACTTT
CDR3 protein: CASRWAGGNSPLHF
clone size: .
V gene: TRBV6-5
D gene: TRBD1
J gene: TRBJ1-6

CDR3 DNA: TGTGCCAGCAGTGAGGGCAGGGGTTTATACGAGCAGTACTTC
CDR3 protein: CASSEGRGLYEQYF
clone size: few
V gene: TRBV2
D gene: .
J gene: TRBJ2-7

CDR3 DNA: TGTGCCAGCAGCTTGGACGTGTATAATTCACCCCTCCACTTT
CDR3 protein: CASSLDVYNSPLHF
clone size: .
V gene: TRBV5-6
D gene: .
J gene: TRBJ1-6

CDR3 DNA: TGTGCCAGCAGCGGCGACTCCTACGAGCAGTACTTC
CDR3 protein: CASSGDSYEQYF
clone size: .
V gene: TRBV2
D gene: .
J gene: TRBJ2-7

CDR3 DNA: TGTGCCAGCAGTTTAAACAGGGGGTTGAATCAGCCCCAGCATTTT
CDR3 protein: CASSLNRGLNQPQHF
clone size: .
V gene: TRBV28
D gene: TRBD1
J gene: TRBJ1-5

CDR3 DNA: TGCGCCAGCAGCTTGGACTACGAGCAGTACTTC
CDR3 protein: CASSLDYEQYF
clone size: few
V gene: TRBV5-1
D gene: .
J gene: TRBJ2-7

CDR3 DNA: TGCGCCAGCAGCCAGTCCAACAGGGGCACCGGGGAGCTGTTTTTT
CDR3 protein: CASSQSNRGTGELFF
clone size: few
V gene: TRBV4-3
D gene: TRBD1
J gene: TRBJ2-2

CDR3 DNA: TGCAGCGTTGTGGAAGGGTTTGAAGAGCAGTACTTC
CDR3 protein: CSVVEGFEEQYF
clone size: .
V gene: TRBV29-1
D gene: .
J gene: TRBJ2-7

CDR3 DNA: TGCAGCGTACGGACAGGGACAAATCAGCCCCAGCATTTT
CDR3 protein: CSVRTGTNQPQHF
clone size: once
V gene: TRBV29-1
D gene: TRBD1
J gene: TRBJ1-5

CDR3 DNA: TGCGCCAGCACCAAGGACCACAGCACAGATACGCAGTATTTT
CDR3 protein: CASTKDHSTDTQYF
clone size: few
V gene: TRBV10-2
D gene: .
J gene: TRBJ2-3

CDR3 DNA: TGTGCCAGCAGTGGAGGGGCCTACAATGAGCAGTTCTTC
CDR3 protein: CASSGGAYNEQFF
clone size: .
V gene: TRBV7-2
D gene: .
J gene: TRBJ2-1

CDR3 DNA: TGTGCCAGCAGTTCTTTGACTAGCGGGGGGTACATTCAGTACTTC
CDR3 protein: CASSSLTSGGYIQYF
clone size: .
V gene: TRBV27
D gene: TRBD2
J gene: TRBJ2-4

CDR3 DNA: TGCGCCAGCAGCCAGCCCGGGAGGGCAGATACGCAGTATTTT
CDR3 protein: CASSQPGRADTQYF
clone size: .
V gene: TRBV4-1
D gene: TRBD2
J gene: TRBJ2-3